The source of this T cell receptor (beta chain) is a study of T-cell reconstitution after alpha-beta-depleted transplantation in children. Study-wide results and limits: Expanded graft clones, several hundred of them, were reportedly the source of alpha-beta T cells about two months after transplant. From newly produced T cells came most of the T-cell counts and diversity one year after transplant.

This sample's TCRbeta library carried unique molecular identifier barcodes. A single record per CDR3 protein comes from TCRdb applying MiXCR to the PCR reads. The data contain 700,000 to 850,000 distinct CDR3 sequences, about 15% of them singletons. This clonotype was recorded a few times. Its target is not known. The sequencing here drew on PBMCs, mostly from graft donor cells, taken 360 days after TCRalphabeta/CD19-depleted stem cell transplant. This clonotype originated in a male patient younger than 18 who had a stem cell transplant for acute lymphoblastic leukemia, so the T cells may come from the graft donor.

The CDR3 DNA follows: TGCGCCAGCAGCCAAGTCGGGACTAGGCCGAGGGGGAAGCAGTTCTTC. Translation: CASSQVGTRPRGKQFF. The chain employs TRBV4-1 and TRBJ2-1, with 8 bases that match TRBD2. Looked up from germline, CDR1 is MGHRA and CDR2 is YSYEKL. This CDR3 has 16 amino acids. The ends lost 1 base at V and 11 bases at J; junction bases unmatched: 13.